One and the same sample provided the 3 T cell receptor beta chains below, sequenced in a study of blood T cells in healthy people across ages. The second PCR ran about 6 to 12 cycles with a sample-barcoded 5' primer and J-beta primers. TCRdb re-called the 5' RACE reads through MiXCR, storing one row per CDR3 protein. The sample carries about 800,000 distinct CDR3 sequences, over 45% recorded once. The sequencing input was blood. All receptors come from a man younger than 40 in good health.

Only a few counts were recorded for this clonotype. This chain connects TRBV29-1 to TRBJ2-1; TRBD1 matches at 10 bases. The CDR3 covers 16 residues. Trimming took 2 bases from V and 8 from J; bases not matched to a gene: 12. The V gene's germline CDR1 is SQVTM and CDR2 ANQGSEA. The CDR3 reads CSVERRWDRGMDEQFF. CDR3 DNA: TGCAGCGTTGAACGTCGATGGGACAGGGGAATGGATGAGCAGTTCTTC.

Worth noting for this clonotype: A much more abundant neighbour one base away suggests this may be a read error. The rearrangement joins TRBV18 to TRBJ1-1, with D possibly being TRBD1 (5 bases). Germline CDR1 KGHSH, CDR2 LQKENI. Trimming pared 6 bases from V and 3 bases from J, leaving 14 bases between. The CDR3 contains 14 residues. The CDR3, as DNA: TGTGCCAGCTCGCCCGTGGACACCTACACTGAAGCTTTCTTT. Its translation: CASSPVDTYTEAFF.

The chain is built from TRBV20-1 and TRBJ1-1; TRBD1 agrees at 10 bases. CDR3 size: 15 residues. J gave up 3 bases and V 1 base, and 5 bases lay outside the gene matches. Germline CDR1 DFQATT, CDR2 SNEGSKA (reference sequence). In DNA, the CDR3 is TGCAGTGCTAGAGCCCTGGACAGGGGGGACACTGAAGCTTTCTTT. Protein product: CSARALDRGDTEAFF.